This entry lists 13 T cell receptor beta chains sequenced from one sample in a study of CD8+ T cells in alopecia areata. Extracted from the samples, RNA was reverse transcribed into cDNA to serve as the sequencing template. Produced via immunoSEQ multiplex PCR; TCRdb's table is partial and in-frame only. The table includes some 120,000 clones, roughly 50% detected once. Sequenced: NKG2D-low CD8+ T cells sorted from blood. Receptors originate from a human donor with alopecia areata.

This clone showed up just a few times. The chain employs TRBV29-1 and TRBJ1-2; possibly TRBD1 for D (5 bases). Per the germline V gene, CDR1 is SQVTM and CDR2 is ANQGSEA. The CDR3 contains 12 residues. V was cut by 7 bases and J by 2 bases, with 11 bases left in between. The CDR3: CSAGGANYGYTF. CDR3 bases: TGCAGCGCCGGCGGGGCCAACTATGGCTACACCTTC.

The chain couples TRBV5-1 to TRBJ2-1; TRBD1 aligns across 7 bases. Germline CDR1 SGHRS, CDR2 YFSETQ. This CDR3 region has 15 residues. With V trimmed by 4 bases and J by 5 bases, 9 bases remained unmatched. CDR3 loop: CASSPTGLGHNEQFF. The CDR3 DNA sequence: TGCGCCAGCAGCCCGACAGGGCTTGGGCACAATGAGCAGTTCTTC.

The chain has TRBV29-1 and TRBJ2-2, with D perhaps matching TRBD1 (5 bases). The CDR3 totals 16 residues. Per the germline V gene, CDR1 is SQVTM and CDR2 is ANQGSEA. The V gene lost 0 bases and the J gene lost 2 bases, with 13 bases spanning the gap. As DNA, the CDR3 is TGCAGCGTTGAAGACCGGACAAGACTCAACACCGGGGAGCTGTTTTTT. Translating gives CSVEDRTRLNTGELFF.

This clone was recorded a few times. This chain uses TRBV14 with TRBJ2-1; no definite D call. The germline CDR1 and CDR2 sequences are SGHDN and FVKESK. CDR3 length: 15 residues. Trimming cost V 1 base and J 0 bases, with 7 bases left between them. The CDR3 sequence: CASSQVASSYNEQFF. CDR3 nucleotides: TGTGCCAGCAGCCAAGTTGCAAGCTCCTACAATGAGCAGTTCTTC. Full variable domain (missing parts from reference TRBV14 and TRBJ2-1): EAGVTQFPSHSVIEKGQTVTLRCDPISGHDNLYWYRRVMGKEIKFLLHFVKESKQDESGMPNNRFLAERTGGTYSTLKVQPAELEDSGVYFCASSQVASSYNEQFFGPGTRLTVL.

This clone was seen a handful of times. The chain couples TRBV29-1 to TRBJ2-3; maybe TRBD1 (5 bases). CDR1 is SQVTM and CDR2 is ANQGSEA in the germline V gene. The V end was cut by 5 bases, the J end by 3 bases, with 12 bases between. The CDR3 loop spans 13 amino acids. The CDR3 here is CSVPQDPTDTQYF. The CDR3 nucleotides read TGCAGCGTTCCACAGGATCCAACAGATACGCAGTATTTT.

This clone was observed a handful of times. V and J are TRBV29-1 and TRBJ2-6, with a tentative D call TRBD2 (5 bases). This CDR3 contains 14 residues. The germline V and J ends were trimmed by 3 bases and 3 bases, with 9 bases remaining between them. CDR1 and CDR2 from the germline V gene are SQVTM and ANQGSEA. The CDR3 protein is CSVDSRDGANVLTF. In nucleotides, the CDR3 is TGCAGCGTTGATTCGAGGGATGGGGCCAACGTCCTGACTTTC.

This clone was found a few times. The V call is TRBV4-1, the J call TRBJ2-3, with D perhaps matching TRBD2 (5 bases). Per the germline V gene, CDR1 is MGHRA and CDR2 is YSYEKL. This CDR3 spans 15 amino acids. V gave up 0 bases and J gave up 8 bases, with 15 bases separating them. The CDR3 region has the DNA TGCGCCAGCAGCCAAGATAGGAGCGGAGAACGTACGCAGTATTTT. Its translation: CASSQDRSGERTQYF.

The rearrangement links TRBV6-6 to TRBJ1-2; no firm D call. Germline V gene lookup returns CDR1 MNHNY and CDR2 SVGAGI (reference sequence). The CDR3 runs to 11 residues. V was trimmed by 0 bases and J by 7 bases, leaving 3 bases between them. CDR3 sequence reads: CASSYSSGYTF. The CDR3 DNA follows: TGTGCCAGCAGTTACTCTAGTGGCTACACCTTC.

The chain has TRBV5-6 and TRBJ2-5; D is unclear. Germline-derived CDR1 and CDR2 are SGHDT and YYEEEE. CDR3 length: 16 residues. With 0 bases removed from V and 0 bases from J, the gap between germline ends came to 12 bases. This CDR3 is CASSLEMSSYQETQYF. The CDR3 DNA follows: TGTGCCAGCAGCTTGGAGATGAGCTCGTACCAAGAGACCCAGTACTTC.

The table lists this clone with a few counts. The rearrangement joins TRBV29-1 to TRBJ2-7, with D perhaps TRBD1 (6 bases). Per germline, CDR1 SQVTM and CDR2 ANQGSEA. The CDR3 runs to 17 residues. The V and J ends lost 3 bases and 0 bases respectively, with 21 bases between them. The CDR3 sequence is CSVEVLGWTASSYEQYF. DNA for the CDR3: TGCAGCGTTGAGGTTCTTGGATGGACAGCGAGCTCCTACGAGCAGTACTTC.

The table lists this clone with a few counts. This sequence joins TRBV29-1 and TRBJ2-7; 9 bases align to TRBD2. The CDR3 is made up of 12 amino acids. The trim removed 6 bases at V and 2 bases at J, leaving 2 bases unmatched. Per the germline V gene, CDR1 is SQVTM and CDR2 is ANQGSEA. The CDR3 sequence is CSVIAGAYEQYF. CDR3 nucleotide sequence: TGCAGCGTAATAGCGGGGGCCTACGAGCAGTACTTC.

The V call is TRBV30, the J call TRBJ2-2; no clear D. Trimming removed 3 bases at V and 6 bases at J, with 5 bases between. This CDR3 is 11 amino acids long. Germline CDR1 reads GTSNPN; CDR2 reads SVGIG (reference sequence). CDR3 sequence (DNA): TGTGCCTGGAGAGATGCCGGGGAGCTGTTTTTT. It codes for CAWRDAGELFF.

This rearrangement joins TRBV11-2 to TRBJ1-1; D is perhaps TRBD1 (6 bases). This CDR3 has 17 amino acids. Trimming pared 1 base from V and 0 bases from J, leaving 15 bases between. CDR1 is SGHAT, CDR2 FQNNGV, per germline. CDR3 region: CASSLGYPGAVNTEAFF. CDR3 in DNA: TGTGCCAGCAGCTTAGGGTACCCAGGGGCTGTGAACACTGAAGCTTTCTTT.